These T cell receptor beta chains were read from a single sample in a study of blood T cell repertoires in COVID-19. Repertoires were generated with immunoSEQ multiplex PCR, while TCRdb's copy carries only in-frame clones and drops some. The sample shows around 400,000 clones, approximately 90% of them seen only once. Sequencing used PBMCs or T cells enriched from blood (not recorded which). The receptors come from a middle-aged woman who had been exposed to COVID-19. The CDR3 runs from the conserved cysteine through the conserved F or W. D genes are given only for firm matches. Clone sizes are given selectively: once, few, many, or a class where the clone is expanded.

DNA	CDR3	size	V	J	D
TGCGCCAGCAGTGACAGATCTAGCGGGAGGGCCCTCGTGGTTGATGAGCAGTTCTTC	CASSDRSSGRALVVDEQFF	-	TRBV4-1	TRBJ2-1	TRBD2
TGCGCCAGCAGTGGACAGGGCGAGACTGAAGCTTTCTTT	CASSGQGETEAFF	-	TRBV10-2	TRBJ1-1	TRBD1
TGTGCCAGTTCTTCAGGTCGGTCCGATTATGGCTACACCTTC	CASSSGRSDYGYTF	-	TRBV11-2	TRBJ1-2	-
TGTGCCAGCAGCTTAGGACTAGCGGGGAACAATGAGCAGTTCTTC	CASSLGLAGNNEQFF	once	TRBV7-2	TRBJ2-1	TRBD2
TGTGCCATCAGTGATACCTTACCTCGGAGCCGTCGGAACTATGGCTACACCTTC	CAISDTLPRSRRNYGYTF	-	TRBV10-3	TRBJ1-2	-
TGTGCCAGCTCACCTAGGCTAGCGGGGGCGATCAAAGAGACCCAGTACTTC	CASSPRLAGAIKETQYF	-	TRBV18	TRBJ2-5	TRBD2
TGTGCCAGTAGTATTCCGGGACAGGGGGCTTATGAGCAGTTCTTC	CASSIPGQGAYEQFF	-	TRBV19	TRBJ2-1	TRBD1
TGTGCCAGCAGCCAAACTCCCGATGGCTACACCTTC	CASSQTPDGYTF	-	TRBV3-1/TRBV3-2	TRBJ1-2	-
TGTGCCAGCAGTTACGAACTGGGACAGGGGTGGAGTGGCTACACCTTC	CASSYELGQGWSGYTF	-	TRBV27	TRBJ1-2	TRBD1
TGTGCCAGCAGCCCCAAGCGGGAGGGAGTCGGGGAGCTGTTTTTT	CASSPKREGVGELFF	-	TRBV11-3	TRBJ2-2	TRBD2
TGTGCCAGTAGTACCCGAGGACAGGGATCGGTCGAGCAGTACTTC	CASSTRGQGSVEQYF	-	TRBV19	TRBJ2-7	TRBD1
TGTGCCAGCAGCCCAAGACAAGTTTTGAGCTATGGCTACACCTTC	CASSPRQVLSYGYTF	-	TRBV3-1/TRBV3-2	TRBJ1-2	-
TGTGCCAGCTCACCATCCCCAGGGCTCAACACTGAAGCTTTCTTT	CASSPSPGLNTEAFF	-	TRBV18	TRBJ1-1	-
TGTGCCAGCAGTCAGACGACAGGATATGGCTACACCTTC	CASSQTTGYGYTF	once	TRBV27	TRBJ1-2	-
TGTGCCATCAGTGAGTCGATGGAGAATGAGCAGTTCTTC	CAISESMENEQFF	-	TRBV10-3	TRBJ2-1	-
TGTGCCAGCAGCAGGGCGGGGGGTTCGAACTATGGCTACACCTTC	CASSRAGGSNYGYTF	-	TRBV3-1/TRBV3-2	TRBJ1-2	-
TGTGCCAGCAGTCGGACAGGTTCGAGTGGCTACACCTTC	CASSRTGSSGYTF	-	TRBV2	TRBJ1-2	TRBD1
TGTGCCAGCGCCCGGGACAGCAACTATGGCTACACCTTC	CASARDSNYGYTF	-	TRBV2	TRBJ1-2	TRBD1
TGTGCCAGCAGTTACTCGTTGGGGCGCGGGGAGCTGTTTTTT	CASSYSLGRGELFF	-	TRBV6-5	TRBJ2-2	-
TGTGCCTGGAGTGGGTCGACAGGGACCCTCTCTTCTTCACCCCTCCACTTT	CAWSGSTGTLSSSPLHF	-	TRBV30	TRBJ1-6	TRBD1
TGTGCCAGCAGGGCCCCTCTAGCGGGGGGGTACAATGAGCAGTTCTTC	CASRAPLAGGYNEQFF	-	TRBV7-3	TRBJ2-1	TRBD2
TGTGCCAGCAGTTTAAGGGATGGCGGGAGGAATGAGCAGTTCTTC	CASSLRDGGRNEQFF	-	TRBV27	TRBJ2-1	TRBD2
TGTGCCAGCATCCTCTCGCGGGAGTTGAATGAGCAGTTCTTC	CASILSRELNEQFF	-	TRBV7-2	TRBJ2-1	TRBD2
TGTGCCAGCAGCTTGATGGGACAGGTTACTAACTATGGCTACACCTTC	CASSLMGQVTNYGYTF	-	TRBV5-4	TRBJ1-2	TRBD1
TGCGCCAGCAGCCAAGCGGACAGGGGTTTTGAAAAACTGTTTTTT	CASSQADRGFEKLFF	-	TRBV4-3	TRBJ1-4	TRBD1
TGTGCCAGCAGCCAAAGGGGGAGCCTTCGGGCTTTCTTT	CASSQRGSLRAFF	-	TRBV3-1/TRBV3-2	TRBJ1-1	-
TGTGCCAGCACCCTCGGGAACACTGAAGCTTTCTTT	CASTLGNTEAFF	-	TRBV6-5	TRBJ1-1	-
TGTGCCAGCAGCTTTACACCGGGGCGGGGAGCTGAAGCTTTCTTT	CASSFTPGRGAEAFF	-	TRBV5-6	TRBJ1-1	-
TGCGCCAGCGGGGGACAGAATTCGAACACCGGGGAGCTGTTTTTT	CASGGQNSNTGELFF	-	TRBV5-1	TRBJ2-2	TRBD1
TGTGCCAGCAGCTTAGGTGACACAGGGTTCTACGAGCAGTACTTC	CASSLGDTGFYEQYF	-	TRBV7-2	TRBJ2-7	-
TGTGCCAGCAGTTACGAGGTGAACACTGAAGCTTTCTTT	CASSYEVNTEAFF	-	TRBV6-2/TRBV6-3	TRBJ1-1	-
TGTGCCAGCTCCATAGGGCCAGGGTTCATCGATGGCTACACCTTC	CASSIGPGFIDGYTF	-	TRBV18	TRBJ1-2	-
TGTGCCAGTAGTATGACAGGGGTGGCTCCTGGCTACACCTTC	CASSMTGVAPGYTF	-	TRBV19	TRBJ1-2	TRBD1
TGTGCCAGCAGCCAAGTTGTCCCTAGCGGCATTCAGTTCTTC	CASSQVVPSGIQFF	-	TRBV14	TRBJ2-1	TRBD2
TGTGCCAGCAGTTCGGGGACAGATACGCAGTATTTT	CASSSGTDTQYF	-	TRBV25-1	TRBJ2-3	-
TGTGCCAGCGGGCGGGGTAGCACAGATACGCAGTATTTT	CASGRGSTDTQYF	-	TRBV6-5	TRBJ2-3	-
TGTGCCAGCAGCGTAGTGGGAGCCTTAACGGCGGAGCAGTACTTC	CASSVVGALTAEQYF	-	TRBV9	TRBJ2-7	-
TGCGCCAGCAGCTTGGAGCCTAACACTGAAGCTTTCTTT	CASSLEPNTEAFF	-	TRBV5-1	TRBJ1-1	-
TGTGCCAGCAGCTTAAACCCCGCCGAGGCAGGGGTGAACACTGAAGCTTTCTTT	CASSLNPAEAGVNTEAFF	-	TRBV11-2	TRBJ1-1	-
TGTGCCAGCAGTTTAAGAGCGGGGATCCAGGAGACCCAGTACTTC	CASSLRAGIQETQYF	-	TRBV27	TRBJ2-5	TRBD2
TGTGCCAGCAGCCAAGAGACAGATGCCTATGGCTACACCTTC	CASSQETDAYGYTF	-	TRBV3-1/TRBV3-2	TRBJ1-2	-
TGTGCCAGTAGTCCTACAGGGGACTATGGCTACACCTTC	CASSPTGDYGYTF	-	TRBV19	TRBJ1-2	TRBD1
TGCAGCGTTGATGGTCTGAACTCTAACTATGGCTACACCTTC	CSVDGLNSNYGYTF	once	TRBV29-1	TRBJ1-2	-
TGTGCCAGCAGTTTTCAGGGGATTGGCGGGGAGCTGTTTTTT	CASSFQGIGGELFF	few	TRBV7-9	TRBJ2-2	-
TGTGCCAGCAGTTCCCAGGGGTACGGCTCTGGAAACACCATATATTTT	CASSSQGYGSGNTIYF	-	TRBV6-5	TRBJ1-3	-
TGCGCCAGCAGCCTTCGTCGGGGGGCTGTGGACGGGGAGCTGTTTTTT	CASSLRRGAVDGELFF	-	TRBV4-3	TRBJ2-2	-
TGTGCCAGCAGTGAGACGGCGGGCAGAAGCACAGATACGCAGTATTTT	CASSETAGRSTDTQYF	-	TRBV6-1	TRBJ2-3	-
TGTGCCAGCAGCCGGGGACTAGATCGGGCCGGGGAGCTGTTTTTT	CASSRGLDRAGELFF	-	TRBV5-5	TRBJ2-2	TRBD2
TGTGCCAGCAGTGAATTCGGGGGAGGGGGTTATGGCTACACCTTC	CASSEFGGGGYGYTF	-	TRBV6-1	TRBJ1-2	-
TGTGCTAGTGGTTTGGTCTTGACAGGGGTTGGAGAGACCCAGTACTTC	CASGLVLTGVGETQYF	-	TRBV12-5	TRBJ2-5	TRBD1
TGTGCCAGCTCAGCGGCTTCCTACGAGCAGTACTTC	CASSAASYEQYF	-	TRBV18	TRBJ2-7	-
TGTGCCAGCAGTTTGCCCCAGTACTCTGGGGCCAACGTCCTGACTTTC	CASSLPQYSGANVLTF	-	TRBV28	TRBJ2-6	-
TGTGCCAGCAGCACCTCGACAGGGGATGAGCAGTTCTTC	CASSTSTGDEQFF	-	TRBV7-9	TRBJ2-1	TRBD1
TGTGCCAGCAGCACCTATAGCACCGGGGAGCTGTTTTTT	CASSTYSTGELFF	-	TRBV7-3	TRBJ2-2	-